The 3 T cell receptor beta chains reported below all come from one sample, sequenced in a study of cytomegalovirus exposure and HLA in healthy donors. The method was immunoSEQ multiplex PCR; TCRdb's version includes in-frame clones alone and lacks a portion of them. The table lists about 160,000 clones, approximately 96% of them singletons, with approximately 0.82% in the top ten. Material for sequencing was PBMCs. The receptors were sampled from a woman under 30 in good health and CMV-seronegative.

The V gene is TRBV7-9, the J gene TRBJ2-3; D is unclear. With 1 base removed from V and 2 bases from J, the gap between germline ends came to 13 bases. The CDR3 is 16 amino acids. Germline-derived CDR1 and CDR2 are SEHNR and FQNEAQ (reference sequence). The CDR3 sequence: CASSLGDTGSTDTQYF. In DNA, the CDR3 is TGTGCCAGCAGCTTAGGTGACACTGGGTCCACAGATACGCAGTATTTT.

The rearrangement uses TRBV9 and TRBJ1-2, with a weak D call TRBD1 (5 bases). The V end was cut by 7 bases, the J end by 3 bases, with 13 bases between. CDR1 and CDR2 from the germline V gene are SGDLS and YYNGEE. The CDR3 runs to 13 residues. The CDR3 here is CASRYPGDYGYTF. The CDR3, as DNA: TGTGCCAGCCGATACCCGGGGGACTATGGCTACACCTTC.

Comments on this clone: An end of the junction differs from the germline gene, which may be a read error. The sample contains more than one DNA sequence encoding this CDR3. V and J are TRBV5-1 and TRBJ2-7, with 8 bases identical to TRBD1. The CDR3 is 14 amino acids. Germline V gives CDR1 SGHRS, CDR2 YFSETQ. This CDR3 reads CASSTGQGPYEQYF. Here the CDR3 DNA reads TGCGCCAGCAGCACCGGACAGGGCCCCTACGAGCAGTACTTT.